This T cell receptor (beta chain) was obtained from a study of cytomegalovirus exposure and HLA in healthy donors. The V gene lost 6 bases and the J gene lost 0 bases, with 10 bases spanning the gap. Germline-derived CDR1 and CDR2 are MGHRA and YSYEKL. The CDR3 covers 14 residues. The PCR ran on 60 Vbeta and 13 Jbeta primers. The data were produced by immunoSEQ multiplex PCR, yet TCRdb's version contains in-frame clones alone and is incomplete. Of roughly 170,000 clones in the sample, 84% were seen once. The TCR originated in a girl aged 2 to 9 in good health and CMV-seropositive. Sequencing used PBMCs. This rearrangement joins TRBV4-1 to TRBJ2-3; possibly TRBD1 for D (6 bases). CDR3 in DNA: TGCGCCAGCAGACCCGGACAGAGCACAGATACGCAGTATTTT. Its translation: CASRPGQSTDTQYF.